This is a list of T cell receptor beta chains from one sample in a study of human T cells and chemical hapten exposure. Each CDR3 protein is one row after TCRdb ran MiXCR on the RACE reads. The top ten clones hold around 5% of a sample with 70,000 to 90,000 distinct CDR3 sequences, around 9.3% of them seen once. Here the sequenced sample was whole blood, taken in connection with sensitization to the hapten diphenylcyclopropenone (DPC). The receptor set was obtained from a woman aged 45-60 years with alopecia areata. Some clones in this sample may be carry-over from other donors' samples. CDR3s include the opening cysteine and the closing phenylalanine or tryptophan. The D gene is left open where the match is weak. Some rows have no size entry. The others give once, few or many, or a class for an expanded clone.

abundance,j_gene,v_gene,d_gene,CDR3aa,CDR3nt
many,TRBJ2-5,TRBV2,-,CASTRGREETQYF,TGTGCCAGCACTCGGGGGCGCGAAGAGACCCAGTACTTC
few,TRBJ2-3,TRBV19,TRBD2,CASSTSGSADTQYF,TGTGCCAGTAGTACTAGCGGGAGTGCAGATACGCAGTATTTT
many,TRBJ2-1,TRBV7-9,-,CASSLVGEVQFF,TGTGCCAGCAGCTTAGTAGGGGAGGTTCAGTTCTTC
few,TRBJ2-7,TRBV20-1,-,CSARLLQGLAEQYF,TGCAGTGCTAGATTGCTGCAGGGGCTTGCCGAGCAGTACTTC
few,TRBJ1-4,TRBV10-3,TRBD1,CAISESGTANEKLFF,TGTGCCATCAGTGAGTCTGGGACAGCTAATGAAAAACTGTTTTTT
many,TRBJ2-5,TRBV7-2,-,CASSPRTSNQETQYF,TGTGCCAGCAGCCCAAGAACGTCGAATCAAGAGACCCAGTACTTC
many,TRBJ1-1,TRBV7-8,-,CASSLATGAFGGAFF,TGTGCCAGCAGCTTAGCGACAGGAGCCTTTGGTGGGGCTTTCTTT
many,TRBJ2-2,TRBV4-3,-,CASSQDVRLPGELFF,TGCGCCAGCAGCCAAGATGTCCGGCTACCCGGGGAGCTGTTTTTT
many,TRBJ2-1,TRBV11-2,TRBD2,CASSLDGTSGSRNEQFF,TGTGCCAGCAGCTTAGACGGTACTAGCGGGAGTAGGAATGAGCAGTTCTTC
many,TRBJ2-6,TRBV11-2,-,CASAREGGGAYSGANVLTF,TGTGCCAGCGCCCGAGAGGGAGGGGGGGCCTACTCTGGGGCCAACGTCCTGACTTTC
many,TRBJ2-2,TRBV28,-,CAIRKGSGMANTGELFF,TGTGCGATCCGTAAGGGGTCAGGGATGGCGAACACCGGGGAGCTGTTTTTT
-,TRBJ2-7,TRBV5-6,-,CASSFAGTITYEQYF,TGTGCCAGCAGCTTCGCCGGGACAATCACCTACGAGCAGTACTTC
-,TRBJ1-2,TRBV4-1,-,CASRHSGSSGPALEYGYTF,TGCGCCAGCAGGCACTCTGGCTCCTCTGGACCTGCTTTGGAGTATGGCTACACCTTC
many,TRBJ1-2,TRBV27,TRBD1,CASSLSGTGVFSGYTF,TGTGCCAGCAGTTTATCGGGGACAGGCGTCTTCAGTGGCTACACCTTC
many,TRBJ1-4,TRBV2,-,CASSTGTATNEKLFF,TGTGCCAGCTCGACAGGCACTGCAACTAATGAAAAACTGTTTTTT
few,TRBJ2-2,TRBV20-1,-,CSASPLITGELFF,TGCAGTGCTAGCCCTTTGATCACCGGGGAGCTGTTTTTT
few,TRBJ1-2,TRBV6-1,-,CASSHARAAGYTF,TGTGCCAGCAGCCACGCCAGGGCCGCTGGCTACACCTTC
-,TRBJ1-2,TRBV20-1,-,CSARSGDVYGYTF,TGCAGTGCTAGAAGCGGGGATGTCTATGGCTACACCTTC
few,TRBJ1-1,TRBV6-5,TRBD1,CASSADRGATEAFF,TGTGCCAGCAGCGCGGACAGGGGAGCCACTGAAGCTTTCTTT
-,TRBJ2-7,TRBV6-2/TRBV6-3,TRBD1,CASSDGTGEAYEQYF,TGTGCCAGCAGTGACGGGACAGGGGAAGCCTACGAGCAGTACTTC
many,TRBJ2-7,TRBV4-1,TRBD2,CASSQDVTGQNPGLARSYEQYF,TGCGCCAGCAGCCAAGACGTTACAGGCCAGAACCCGGGACTAGCTCGCTCCTACGAGCAGTACTTC
many,TRBJ2-3,TRBV5-1,TRBD2,CASSLAGGPLGDTDTQYF,TGCGCCAGCAGTCTTGCGGGAGGGCCCCTCGGGGACACAGATACGCAGTATTTT
-,TRBJ2-7,TRBV7-9,-,CASNSASTGEQYF,TGTGCCAGCAATTCCGCGAGCACCGGCGAGCAGTACTTC
many,TRBJ2-3,TRBV20-1,TRBD1,CSANPRTGRTSTDTQYF,TGCAGTGCTAACCCCCGGACAGGACGGACCAGCACAGATACGCAGTATTTT
-,TRBJ1-1,TRBV7-9,-,CASSAALSEAFF,TGTGCCAGCAGCGCAGCTTTATCTGAAGCTTTCTTT
few,TRBJ2-5,TRBV5-1,-,CASSLMAVGAQETQYF,TGCGCCAGCAGCTTGATGGCGGTCGGCGCCCAAGAGACCCAGTACTTC
many,TRBJ2-7,TRBV6-5,TRBD2,CASGWSGSLSYEQYF,TGTGCCAGCGGGTGGAGCGGGAGCCTCTCCTACGAGCAGTACTTC
-,TRBJ1-1,TRBV15,-,CATSREKPPQGGGTEAFF,TGTGCCACCAGCAGAGAAAAACCCCCCCAGGGCGGTGGAACTGAAGCTTTCTTT
-,TRBJ1-1,TRBV5-3,TRBD1,CARSPLGQAVSEAFF,TGTGCCAGAAGCCCGCTGGGACAGGCGGTCTCTGAAGCTTTCTTT
many,TRBJ2-3,TRBV15,TRBD2,CATSRGDYTDTQYF,TGTGCCACCAGCAGAGGGGACTATACAGATACGCAGTATTTT
-,TRBJ2-3,TRBV28,-,CASISGGTDTQYF,TGTGCCAGCATTTCAGGGGGCACAGATACGCAGTATTTT
few,TRBJ2-5,TRBV29-1,TRBD1,CSVAGTGTGLDQETQYF,TGCAGCGTTGCCGGGACAGGGACAGGTTTGGACCAAGAGACCCAGTACTTC
few,TRBJ2-7,TRBV20-1,TRBD2,CSAYRAGVFDEQYF,TGCAGTGCTTACCGAGCGGGAGTGTTTGACGAGCAGTACTTC
few,TRBJ2-3,TRBV12-3/TRBV12-4,TRBD2,CASSSFRASGTTDTQYF,TGTGCCAGCAGTTCTTTCCGGGCTAGCGGAACCACAGATACGCAGTATTTT
many,TRBJ1-6,TRBV2,-,CASSRTMGSYNSPLHF,TGTGCCAGCAGTCGGACGATGGGCTCCTATAATTCACCCCTCCACTTT
few,TRBJ2-3,TRBV6-6,TRBD2,CASRGEGSGFSDTQYF,TGTGCCAGCAGGGGGGAGGGTAGCGGGTTTTCAGATACGCAGTATTTT
few,TRBJ2-1,TRBV7-6,-,CASSQSPPRTYSYNEQFF,TGTGCCAGCAGCCAGTCCCCCCCGCGCACCTACTCCTACAATGAGCAGTTCTTC
-,TRBJ1-2,TRBV30,TRBD1,CAWSVPGTDYGYTF,TGTGCCTGGAGTGTACCCGGGACAGATTATGGCTACACCTTC
many,TRBJ2-7,TRBV23-1,TRBD1,CASRGTGEYEQYF,TGCGCCAGCAGAGGGACAGGGGAATACGAGCAGTACTTC
-,TRBJ2-1,TRBV5-1,TRBD2,CASRRLAGPNEQFF,TGCGCCAGCAGAAGACTAGCCGGACCCAATGAGCAGTTCTTC
many,TRBJ1-1,TRBV20-1,-,CSARGLGEAFF,TGCAGTGCTAGAGGGCTAGGGGAAGCTTTCTTT